This is a list of T cell receptor beta chains from one sample in a study of blood T cell repertoires in COVID-19. The table came from immunoSEQ multiplex PCR; TCRdb's copy has only in-frame clones and leaves some out. This table has under 150,000 clones, 84% appearing once. The specimen was PBMCs or T cells enriched from blood (not recorded which). The source is a man in his forties or fifties in a cohort exposed to, infected with or recovered from COVID-19 (not recorded which). Each CDR3 is given with its conserved first and last residue. Each record gives: clone size, V gene, J gene, D gene, CDR3 DNA, CDR3 protein. The D gene is left open where the match is weak. Clone size is not always given. Where it is, it says once, few, many or a class for expanded clones.

clone size: NA; V gene: TRBV5-4; J gene: TRBJ2-7; D gene: TRBD2; CDR3 DNA: TGTGCCACAGGCCAGCGGGGGGTGCTGGAAGAGCAGTACTTC; CDR3 protein: CATGQRGVLEEQYF
clone size: NA; V gene: TRBV18; J gene: TRBJ2-1; D gene: NA; CDR3 DNA: TGTGCCAGCTCAAAGGAGCGCAATGAGCAGTTCTTC; CDR3 protein: CASSKERNEQFF
clone size: NA; V gene: TRBV6-5; J gene: TRBJ2-2; D gene: NA; CDR3 DNA: TGTGCCAGCCGGCAGGACATACTAACCGGGGAGCTGTTTTTT; CDR3 protein: CASRQDILTGELFF
clone size: NA; V gene: TRBV7-8; J gene: TRBJ2-1; D gene: TRBD1; CDR3 DNA: TGTGCCAGCAGCCCCTTCGACAGGGGTCAATTCTTC; CDR3 protein: CASSPFDRGQFF
clone size: NA; V gene: TRBV9; J gene: TRBJ1-6; D gene: NA; CDR3 DNA: TGTGCCAGCAGCGTAGGTCAGGCCTCCTATAATTCACCCCTCCACTTT; CDR3 protein: CASSVGQASYNSPLHF
clone size: NA; V gene: TRBV19; J gene: TRBJ1-5; D gene: NA; CDR3 DNA: TGTGCCAGTGCCGGGGGGGAGGCTCAGCCCCAGCATTTT; CDR3 protein: CASAGGEAQPQHF
clone size: once; V gene: TRBV19; J gene: TRBJ1-5; D gene: NA; CDR3 DNA: TGTGCCAGTACTCGGACAGCACTAACTCAGCCCCAGCATTTT; CDR3 protein: CASTRTALTQPQHF
clone size: NA; V gene: TRBV7-7; J gene: TRBJ2-6; D gene: NA; CDR3 DNA: TGTGCCAGCAGCACAGGCATCTCTGGGGCCAACGTCCTGACTTTC; CDR3 protein: CASSTGISGANVLTF
clone size: NA; V gene: TRBV5-1; J gene: TRBJ2-1; D gene: NA; CDR3 DNA: TGCGCCAGCAGCTTTCTATGGAGCCCGGAGAATGAGCAGTTCTTC; CDR3 protein: CASSFLWSPENEQFF
clone size: NA; V gene: TRBV18; J gene: TRBJ2-1; D gene: TRBD2; CDR3 DNA: TGTGCCAGCTCGCCTCGGACTAGCGGGAGCACTGAGCAGTTCTTC; CDR3 protein: CASSPRTSGSTEQFF
clone size: NA; V gene: TRBV6-5; J gene: TRBJ2-1; D gene: TRBD2; CDR3 DNA: TGTGCCAGCAGTTACGGGACTAGCGGCTCCTACAATGAGCAGTTCTTC; CDR3 protein: CASSYGTSGSYNEQFF
clone size: NA; V gene: TRBV9; J gene: TRBJ2-3; D gene: TRBD2; CDR3 DNA: TGTGCCAGCAGTGGTAGCGGGTTTGAGGCAGATACGCAGTATTTT; CDR3 protein: CASSGSGFEADTQYF
clone size: NA; V gene: TRBV3-1/TRBV3-2; J gene: TRBJ1-1; D gene: NA; CDR3 DNA: TGTGCCAGCAGCCAAGCACCGTCAAAAAGAGGGGGCACTGAAGCTTTCTTT; CDR3 protein: CASSQAPSKRGGTEAFF
clone size: NA; V gene: TRBV10-2; J gene: TRBJ2-7; D gene: TRBD1; CDR3 DNA: TGCGCCACCTCCGGGACAGGGTTAGACGAGCAGTACTTC; CDR3 protein: CATSGTGLDEQYF
clone size: NA; V gene: TRBV30; J gene: TRBJ1-2; D gene: NA; CDR3 DNA: TGTGCCTGGAGTGCGGTGGGGGGATACGTAGAGGGCTACACCTTC; CDR3 protein: CAWSAVGGYVEGYTF
clone size: once; V gene: TRBV28; J gene: TRBJ2-7; D gene: TRBD1; CDR3 DNA: TGTGCCAGCGGACACGACAGGGGGACTAACTACGAGCAGTACTTC; CDR3 protein: CASGHDRGTNYEQYF
clone size: few; V gene: TRBV21-1; J gene: TRBJ1-5; D gene: NA; CDR3 DNA: TGTGCCAGCAGCAAAGCGTCAGGGGATCTCTTCGGGAGCAATCAGCCCCAGCATTTT; CDR3 protein: CASSKASGDLFGSNQPQHF
clone size: NA; V gene: TRBV10-2; J gene: TRBJ2-1; D gene: TRBD2; CDR3 DNA: TGCGCCAGCATGACACGGGGGGGGGACTCCTACAATGAGCAGTTCTTC; CDR3 protein: CASMTRGGDSYNEQFF
clone size: NA; V gene: TRBV7-9; J gene: TRBJ1-2; D gene: NA; CDR3 DNA: TGTGCCAGCAGCCCCTATGGGGGAGGTTATTGCACCTTC; CDR3 protein: CASSPYGGGYCTF
clone size: NA; V gene: TRBV6-5; J gene: TRBJ1-1; D gene: TRBD1; CDR3 DNA: TGTGCCAGCAAATCGACAGGGCCTGAAGCTTTCTTT; CDR3 protein: CASKSTGPEAFF
clone size: NA; V gene: TRBV30; J gene: TRBJ1-1; D gene: NA; CDR3 DNA: TGTGCCTGGAGTGTACCCGGGAACACTGAAGCTTTCTTT; CDR3 protein: CAWSVPGNTEAFF
clone size: NA; V gene: TRBV7-9; J gene: TRBJ1-3; D gene: NA; CDR3 DNA: TGTGCCAGCAGCTTGACAGGTTCTGGAAACACCATATATTTT; CDR3 protein: CASSLTGSGNTIYF
clone size: NA; V gene: TRBV5-6; J gene: TRBJ2-5; D gene: NA; CDR3 DNA: TGTGCCAGCAGCTTGGAGGGGGAGACCCAGTACTTC; CDR3 protein: CASSLEGETQYF
clone size: NA; V gene: TRBV11-2; J gene: TRBJ2-1; D gene: TRBD1; CDR3 DNA: TGTGCCAGCGGAGACCGGGACAGGGTTGGGAATGAGCAGTTCTTC; CDR3 protein: CASGDRDRVGNEQFF
clone size: NA; V gene: TRBV5-6; J gene: TRBJ1-2; D gene: NA; CDR3 DNA: TGTGCCAGCAGCTCGACAGTTTTAAACTATGGCTACACCTTC; CDR3 protein: CASSSTVLNYGYTF
clone size: NA; V gene: TRBV5-5; J gene: TRBJ1-2; D gene: NA; CDR3 DNA: TGTGCCAGCAGCACCGGACGGACTACTAACTATGGCTACACCTTC; CDR3 protein: CASSTGRTTNYGYTF
clone size: NA; V gene: TRBV4-1; J gene: TRBJ2-2; D gene: NA; CDR3 DNA: TGCGCCAGCAGCCAAGATCGGCAGGGAGGAACCGGGGAGCTGTTTTTT; CDR3 protein: CASSQDRQGGTGELFF
clone size: NA; V gene: TRBV12-3/TRBV12-4; J gene: TRBJ1-1; D gene: TRBD1; CDR3 DNA: TGTGCCAGCAGTTCACAGGGGGCCACTGAAGCTTTCTTT; CDR3 protein: CASSSQGATEAFF
clone size: few; V gene: TRBV25-1; J gene: TRBJ2-3; D gene: TRBD1; CDR3 DNA: TGTGCCAGCAGTGAAGGGGACAGGGACGCAGATACGCAGTATTTT; CDR3 protein: CASSEGDRDADTQYF
clone size: NA; V gene: TRBV5-6; J gene: TRBJ1-2; D gene: NA; CDR3 DNA: TGTGCCAGCAGCCTGAGGCTTAACTATGGCTACACCTTC; CDR3 protein: CASSLRLNYGYTF